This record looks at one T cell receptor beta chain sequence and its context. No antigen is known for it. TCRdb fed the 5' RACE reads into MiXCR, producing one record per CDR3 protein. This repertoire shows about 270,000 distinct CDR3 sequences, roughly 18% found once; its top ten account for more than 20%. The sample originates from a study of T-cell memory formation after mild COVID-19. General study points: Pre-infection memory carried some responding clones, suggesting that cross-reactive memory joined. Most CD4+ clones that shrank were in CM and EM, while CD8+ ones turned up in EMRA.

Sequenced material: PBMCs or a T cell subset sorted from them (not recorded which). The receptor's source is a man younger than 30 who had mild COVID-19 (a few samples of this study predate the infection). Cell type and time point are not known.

The CDR3 loop reads CASSLADSDVEKLFF. The CDR3 DNA follows: TGTGCCAGCAGCTTAGCCGACAGCGACGTTGAAAAACTGTTTTTT. This sequence joins TRBV7-9 and TRBJ1-4; D perhaps matches TRBD1 (5 bases). The germline V gene has CDR1 SEHNR and CDR2 FQNEAQ (reference sequence). V was cut by 0 bases and J by 7 bases, with 12 bases left in between. The CDR3 has 15 amino acids.